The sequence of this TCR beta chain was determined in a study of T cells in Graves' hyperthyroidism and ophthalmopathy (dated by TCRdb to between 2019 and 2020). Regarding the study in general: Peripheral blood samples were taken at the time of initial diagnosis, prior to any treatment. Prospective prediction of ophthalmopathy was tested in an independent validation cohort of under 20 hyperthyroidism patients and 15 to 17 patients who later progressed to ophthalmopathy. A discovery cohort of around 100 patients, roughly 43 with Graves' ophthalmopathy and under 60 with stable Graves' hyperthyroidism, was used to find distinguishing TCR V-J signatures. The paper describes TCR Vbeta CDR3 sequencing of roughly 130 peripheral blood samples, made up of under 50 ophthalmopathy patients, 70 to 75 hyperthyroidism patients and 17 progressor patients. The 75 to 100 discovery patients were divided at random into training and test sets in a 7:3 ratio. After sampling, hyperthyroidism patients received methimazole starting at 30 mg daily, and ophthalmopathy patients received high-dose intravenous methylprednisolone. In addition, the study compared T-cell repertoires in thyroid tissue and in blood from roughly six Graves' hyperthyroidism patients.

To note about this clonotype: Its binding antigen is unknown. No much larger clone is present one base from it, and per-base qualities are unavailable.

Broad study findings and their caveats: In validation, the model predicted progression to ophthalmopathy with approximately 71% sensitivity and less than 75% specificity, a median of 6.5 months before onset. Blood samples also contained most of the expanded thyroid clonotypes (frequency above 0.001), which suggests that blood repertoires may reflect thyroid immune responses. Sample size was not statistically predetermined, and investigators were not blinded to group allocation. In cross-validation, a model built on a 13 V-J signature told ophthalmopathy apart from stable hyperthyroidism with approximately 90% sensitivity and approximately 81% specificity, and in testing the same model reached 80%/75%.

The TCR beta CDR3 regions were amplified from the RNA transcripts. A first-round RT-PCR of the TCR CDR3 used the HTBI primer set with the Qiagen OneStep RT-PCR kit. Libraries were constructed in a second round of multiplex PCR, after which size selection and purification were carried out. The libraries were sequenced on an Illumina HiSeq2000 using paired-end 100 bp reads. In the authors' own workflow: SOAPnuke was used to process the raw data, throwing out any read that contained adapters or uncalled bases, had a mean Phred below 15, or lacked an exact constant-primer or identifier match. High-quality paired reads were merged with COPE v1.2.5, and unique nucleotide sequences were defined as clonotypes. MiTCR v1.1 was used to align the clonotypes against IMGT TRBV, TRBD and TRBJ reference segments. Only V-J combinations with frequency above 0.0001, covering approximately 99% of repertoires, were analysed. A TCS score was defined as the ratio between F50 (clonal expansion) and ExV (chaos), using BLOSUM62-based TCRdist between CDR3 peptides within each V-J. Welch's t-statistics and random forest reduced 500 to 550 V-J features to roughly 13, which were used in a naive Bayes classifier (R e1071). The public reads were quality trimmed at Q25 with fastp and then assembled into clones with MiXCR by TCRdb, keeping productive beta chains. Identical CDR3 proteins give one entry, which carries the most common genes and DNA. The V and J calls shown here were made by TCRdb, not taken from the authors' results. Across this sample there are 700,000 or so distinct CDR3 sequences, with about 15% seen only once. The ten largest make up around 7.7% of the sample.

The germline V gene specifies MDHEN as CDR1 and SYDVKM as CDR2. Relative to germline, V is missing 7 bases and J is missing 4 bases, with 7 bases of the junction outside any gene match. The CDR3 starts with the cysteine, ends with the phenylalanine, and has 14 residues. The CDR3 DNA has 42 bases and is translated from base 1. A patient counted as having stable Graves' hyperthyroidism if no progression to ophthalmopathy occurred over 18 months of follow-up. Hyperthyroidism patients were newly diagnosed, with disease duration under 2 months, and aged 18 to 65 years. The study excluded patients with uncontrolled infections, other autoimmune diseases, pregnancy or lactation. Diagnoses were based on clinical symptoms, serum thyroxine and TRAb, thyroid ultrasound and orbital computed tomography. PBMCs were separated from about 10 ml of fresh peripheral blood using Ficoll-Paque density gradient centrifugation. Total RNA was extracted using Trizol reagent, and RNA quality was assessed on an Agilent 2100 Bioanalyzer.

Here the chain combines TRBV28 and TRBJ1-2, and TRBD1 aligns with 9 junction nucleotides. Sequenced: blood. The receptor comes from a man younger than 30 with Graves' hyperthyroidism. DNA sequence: TGTGCCAGCACCCTTGGACAGGGGTTCTATGGCTACACCTTC. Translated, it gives CASTLGQGFYGYTF.